These 30 T cell receptor beta chains were sequenced from one sample in a study of T cell responses to AZD1222 COVID-19 vaccine. Here immunoSEQ multiplex PCR was the method, and the copy in TCRdb shows in-frame clones only, minus some. Here the sample spans roughly 82,000 clones, 80% to 90% being singletons. The sequences come from peripheral blood, collected on day 0 of AZD1222 vaccination. These receptors all come from an adult in good health.

The gene calls are TRBV27 and TRBJ2-5; D gene unclear. Germline V gene lookup returns CDR1 MNHEY and CDR2 SMNVEV (reference sequence). The CDR3 has 12 residues. The V and J ends lost 5 bases and 5 bases respectively, with 9 bases between them. The CDR3 loop reads CASSRGRETQYF. Here the CDR3 DNA reads TGTGCCAGCAGTCGAGGTCGGGAGACCCAGTACTTC.

CDR3 sequence (DNA): TGTGCCAGCTCCCCCACTAGCGGGGGTAGCTACGAGCAGTACTTC. Translating it yields CASSPTSGGSYEQYF. V usage is TRBV18 and J usage is TRBJ2-7; 11 bases are shared with TRBD2. The germline CDR1 and CDR2 sequences are KGHSH and LQKENI. The CDR3 is made up of 15 amino acids. Trimming at V came to 6 bases and at J to 3 bases, leaving 7 bases not matched to a gene.

This clone occurred once. This chain uses TRBV18 with TRBJ2-1; the D gene is possibly TRBD1 (7 bases). Germline CDR1 and CDR2: KGHSH and LQKENI. This CDR3 has 15 amino acids. V was cut by 6 bases and J by 8 bases, with 20 bases left in between. The CDR3 sequence is CASSPREVRGDEQFF. The CDR3 nucleotides are TGTGCCAGCTCGCCAAGAGAGGTCAGGGGGGATGAGCAGTTCTTC.

This rearrangement joins TRBV18 to TRBJ2-3; 9 bases agree with TRBD2. The CDR3 totals 16 residues. Germline V gene data show CDR1 as KGHSH and CDR2 as LQKENI. The trim removed 3 bases at V and 5 bases at J, leaving 9 bases unmatched. The CDR3 protein is CASSPLGGGAGDTQYF. The CDR3 nucleotides are TGTGCCAGCTCACCTCTAGGCGGGGGGGCTGGAGATACGCAGTATTTT. Using reference TRBV18 and TRBJ2-3 for the parts outside the CDR3, the full variable domain is NAGVMQNPRHLVRRRGQEARLRCSPMKGHSHVYWYRQLPEEGLKFMVYLQKENIIDESGMPKERFSAEFPKEGPSILRIQQVVRGDSAAYFCASSPLGGGAGDTQYFGPGTRLTVL.

The CDR3 spells CSASRAGNSYEQYF. The DNA for the CDR3 is TGCAGTGCTAGTCGGGCAGGGAATTCCTACGAGCAGTACTTC. The V and J genes are TRBV20-1 and TRBJ2-7; D possibly corresponds to TRBD1 (5 bases). V dropped 3 bases and J dropped 1 base, with 13 bases sitting between them. The germline gives CDR1 DFQATT, CDR2 SNEGSKA (reference sequence). The CDR3 contains 14 residues.

The chain has TRBV5-1 and TRBJ1-3; D is ambiguous. V lost 0 bases and J lost 1, with 8 bases in between. The V gene's germline CDR1 is SGHRS and CDR2 YFSETQ. The CDR3 is 15 amino acids. As DNA, the CDR3 is TGCGCCAGCAGCTTGGTCTCTGGATCTGGAAACACCATATATTTT. This gives the protein CASSLVSGSGNTIYF.

The V gene is TRBV6-5, the J gene TRBJ1-2; 7 bases line up with TRBD1. The V segment lost 8 bases and the J segment 2 bases; nucleotides outside the gene matches: 2. The germline gives CDR1 MNHEY, CDR2 SVGAGI. The CDR3 is 12 amino acids. CDR3 nucleotide sequence: TGTGCCAGCCCGGGACAGAACTATGGCTACACCTTC. Amino acid sequence: CASPGQNYGYTF.

The chain has TRBV7-3 and TRBJ2-3, with 9 nucleotides matching TRBD2. With 3 bases clipped from V and 1 base from J, the junction kept 5 bases outside the gene matches. This CDR3 is built from 16 residues. Per germline, CDR1 SGHTA and CDR2 FQGTGA. DNA of the CDR3: TGTGCCAGCAGCTTCTACGCTAGCGGGGGCACAGATACGCAGTATTTT. Translation: CASSFYASGGTDTQYF.

The V call is TRBV11-2, the J call TRBJ2-7; 8 positions agree with TRBD1. With V trimmed by 1 base and J by 6 bases, 2 bases remained unmatched. Looked up from germline, CDR1 is SGHAT and CDR2 is FQNNGV. The CDR3 is 13 amino acids. This CDR3 is CASSLGTGSEQYF. CDR3 bases: TGTGCCAGCAGCTTAGGGACAGGGAGCGAGCAGTACTTC.

The rearrangement joins TRBV6-1 to TRBJ2-5, with D perhaps TRBD2 (5 bases). This CDR3 has 16 residues. V dropped 1 base and J dropped 5 bases, with 17 bases sitting between them. CDR1 and CDR2 (germline): MNHNS, SASEGT. The CDR3 reads CASSEEGGSLWETQYF. The CDR3 nucleotides read TGTGCCAGCAGTGAAGAAGGAGGAAGCCTCTGGGAGACCCAGTACTTC.

The CDR3 here is CASSPTGVKSYEQYF. The CDR3 DNA reads TGTGCCAGCTCACCGACAGGGGTGAAATCCTACGAGCAGTACTTC. The chain couples TRBV18 to TRBJ2-7, with TRBD1 matching over 8 bases. Germline V gene data show CDR1 as KGHSH and CDR2 as LQKENI. Losses at the gene ends were 3 bases for V and 1 base for J; bases not matched to a gene: 5. This CDR3 has 15 amino acids.

This clone has only a few counts. The gene calls are TRBV7-6 and TRBJ1-6, with 7 positions matching TRBD1. This CDR3 spans 14 amino acids. Trimming took 6 bases from V and 7 from J; bases not matched to a gene: 6. Looked up from germline, CDR1 is SGHVS and CDR2 is FNYEAQ. The CDR3: CASRPGTANSPLHF. As DNA, the CDR3 is TGTGCCAGCAGGCCGGGGACAGCGAATTCACCCCTCCACTTT.

This rearrangement joins TRBV28 to TRBJ2-2; D might be TRBD1 (5 bases). CDR1 and CDR2 from the germline V gene are MDHEN and SYDVKM. CDR3 length: 13 amino acids. The germline V and J ends were trimmed by 3 bases and 5 bases, with 7 bases remaining between them. CDR3 sequence reads: CASSFPGTGELFF. CDR3 bases: TGTGCCAGCAGTTTCCCAGGGACCGGGGAGCTGTTTTTT.

The CDR3 DNA follows: TGCGCCAGCAGCTTTAGGCTATCAGGGACCAATGAGCAGTTCTTC. This codes for CASSFRLSGTNEQFF. V and J are TRBV5-1 and TRBJ2-1; D is perhaps TRBD1 or TRBD2 (5 bases each). Germline V gene lookup returns CDR1 SGHRS and CDR2 YFSETQ. V lost 2 bases, J lost 6 bases, and 15 bases lay in between. The CDR3 runs to 15 residues.

The chain links TRBV6-6 to TRBJ1-3; D is perhaps TRBD1 (5 bases). Germline V gene data show CDR1 as MNHNY and CDR2 as SVGAGI (reference sequence). V lost 6 bases and J lost 2, with 17 bases in between. CDR3 length: 16 residues. This chain's CDR3 is CASSSPGVMTGNTIYF. The CDR3 DNA reads as TGTGCCAGCAGCTCCCCGGGGGTCATGACTGGAAACACCATATATTTT.

The chain has TRBV7-2 and TRBJ2-3; the D gene is possibly TRBD2 (5 bases). Germline V gene lookup returns CDR1 SGHTA and CDR2 FQGNSA. This CDR3 has 14 amino acids. Trimming cost V 5 bases and J 7 bases, with 16 bases left between them. DNA for the CDR3: TGTGCCAGCAGCCCCATTCTACTAGTAAATACGCAGTATTTT. Protein: CASSPILLVNTQYF.

This clone was found once. J is TRBJ2-7 and V is TRBV5-4, with 10 bases that match TRBD1. The germline gives CDR1 SGHNT, CDR2 YYREEE (reference sequence). The ends lost 4 bases at V and 4 bases at J; junction bases unmatched: 11. The CDR3 totals 16 residues. CDR3 residues: CASSRLWDRGSYEQYF. The CDR3 DNA follows: TGTGCCAGCAGCCGCCTATGGGACAGGGGAAGTTACGAGCAGTACTTC.

The gene calls are TRBV2 and TRBJ1-6; 8 bases agree with TRBD1. Germline lookup yields CDR1 SNHLY and CDR2 FYNNEI. The CDR3 extends over 13 amino acids. V lost 9 bases to trimming and J lost 7 bases; unmatched junction nucleotides: 5. The CDR3 DNA reads TGTGCCAGACTAGACAGGGGAAATTCACCCCTCCACTTT. This codes for CARLDRGNSPLHF.

The chain carries TRBV28 and TRBJ1-6, with D unresolved. From germline, CDR1 is MDHEN and CDR2 SYDVKM. V was trimmed by 5 bases and J by 4 bases, leaving 9 bases between them. CDR3 length: 14 amino acids. The CDR3 bases are TGTGCCAGCAGTCGTGAGGTTTATAATTCACCCCTCCACTTT. As protein: CASSREVYNSPLHF.

V gene TRBV29-1 combines with J gene TRBJ2-7, with a weak D call TRBD2 (5 bases). This CDR3 is 13 amino acids long. CDR1 is SQVTM, CDR2 ANQGSEA, per germline. Trimming took off 4 bases at V and 5 bases at J, with 15 bases between the two ends. The CDR3 bases are TGCAGCGTTGCCCCCGGCGCCGGGGACGAGCAGTACTTC. Its translation is CSVAPGAGDEQYF.

The V and J genes are TRBV19 and TRBJ1-6; maybe TRBD1 (5 bases). Trimming stripped 7 bases from V and 10 bases from J, with 17 bases between. This CDR3 contains 14 residues. Germline V gives CDR1 LNHDA, CDR2 SQIVND (reference sequence). The DNA of the CDR3 is TGTGCCAGTAAAGAGGGACGGGGCGGCTCACCCCTCCACTTT. Translation: CASKEGRGGSPLHF.

The chain uses TRBV11-2 and TRBJ2-5; tentative D call: TRBD2 (5 bases). The length of the CDR3 is 16 residues. Germline loops: CDR1 SGHAT, CDR2 FQNNGV. The ends were cut back, 5 bases at V and 3 bases at J, with 19 bases in the middle. DNA of the CDR3: TGTGCCAGCAGCCCGGGGTGGGCTGGATCAAAAGAGACCCAGTACTTC. Amino acids: CASSPGWAGSKETQYF.

The chain combines TRBV9 with TRBJ2-6; D call uncertain. The CDR3 consists of 17 residues. The V and J ends lost 0 bases and 0 bases respectively, with 10 bases between them. Germline values: CDR1 SGDLS, CDR2 YYNGEE. DNA for the CDR3: TGTGCCAGCAGCGTAGCGGTCGGCGGCTCTGGGGCCAACGTCCTGACTTTC. Its protein is CASSVAVGGSGANVLTF.

The chain carries TRBV12-3 or TRBV12-4 and TRBJ1-1, with a possible D match to TRBD1 (5 bases). The length of the CDR3 is 12 residues. V gave up 7 bases and J gave up 7 bases, with 13 bases separating them. CDR3 coding DNA: TGTGCCAGCACCCCGGGGGGGGGTGAAGCTTTCTTT. Its protein is CASTPGGGEAFF.

The chain combines TRBV2 with TRBJ2-7; 9 bases are a match to TRBD1. This CDR3 comprises 15 residues. V was clipped by 7 bases and J by 0 bases; unmatched bases: 7. Germline CDR1 SNHLY, CDR2 FYNNEI. CDR3 region: CASIDETGGSYEQYF. CDR3 in DNA: TGTGCCAGCATCGATGAGACAGGGGGCTCCTACGAGCAGTACTTC.

This sequence joins TRBV6-1 and TRBJ1-6; D is unresolved. The CDR3 loop spans 14 amino acids. CDR1 and CDR2 (germline): MNHNS, SASEGT. Trimming pared 2 bases from V and 6 bases from J, leaving 8 bases between. The CDR3 loop is CASSESVSNSPLHF. The DNA of the CDR3 is TGTGCCAGCAGTGAATCGGTCAGTAATTCACCCCTCCACTTT.

V and J are TRBV7-6 and TRBJ1-2, with TRBD1 matching 10 bases. The CDR3 length is 15 residues. Germline V gene data show CDR1 as SGHVS and CDR2 as FNYEAQ. Losses at the gene ends were 1 base for V and 5 bases for J; bases not matched to a gene: 4. CDR3: CASSLETGGLYGYTF. Written as DNA, the CDR3 is TGTGCCAGCAGCTTAGAGACAGGGGGCTTGTATGGCTACACCTTC.

The gene calls are TRBV7-2 and TRBJ2-2; D gene uncertain. V lost 3 bases and J lost 0, with 5 bases in between. Per germline, CDR1 SGHTA and CDR2 FQGNSA. This CDR3 region has 14 residues. The CDR3 bases are TGTGCCAGCAGCTTCAGTACGAACACCGGGGAGCTGTTTTTT. This sequence encodes CASSFSTNTGELFF. Looking up the rest from reference TRBV7-2 and TRBJ2-2 gives the full variable domain: GAGVSQSPSNKVTEKGKDVELRCDPISGHTALYWYRQSLGQGLEFLIYFQGNSAPDKSGLPSDRFSAERTGGSVSTLTIQRTQQEDSAVYLCASSFSTNTGELFFGEGSRLTVL.

This clone was seen a single time. The rearrangement joins TRBV18 to TRBJ2-7; D gene unclear. V lost 2 bases, J lost 3 bases, and 8 bases lay in between. This CDR3 region has 13 residues. Germline lookup yields CDR1 KGHSH and CDR2 LQKENI. DNA for the CDR3: TGTGCCAGCTCACCAAAAGGAAACTACGAGCAGTACTTC. As protein: CASSPKGNYEQYF.

This clone appeared a single time. The rearrangement uses TRBV5-1 and TRBJ2-3; a possible D gene is TRBD1 (6 bases). The CDR3 extends over 14 amino acids. The germline CDR1 and CDR2 sequences are SGHRS and YFSETQ. Trimming shortened V by 9 bases and J by 3 bases, and 17 bases separated the two germline ends. The CDR3 here is CATSGGGQTDTQYF. The CDR3 DNA follows: TGCGCCACCTCAGGTGGGGGCCAGACAGATACGCAGTATTTT. Full variable domain (outside the CDR3, taken from reference TRBV5-1 and TRBJ2-3): KAGVTQTPRYLIKTRGQQVTLSCSPISGHRSVSWYQQTPGQGLQFLFEYFSETQRNKGNFPGRFSGRQFSNSRSEMNVSTLELGDSALYLCATSGGGQTDTQYFGPGTRLTVL.